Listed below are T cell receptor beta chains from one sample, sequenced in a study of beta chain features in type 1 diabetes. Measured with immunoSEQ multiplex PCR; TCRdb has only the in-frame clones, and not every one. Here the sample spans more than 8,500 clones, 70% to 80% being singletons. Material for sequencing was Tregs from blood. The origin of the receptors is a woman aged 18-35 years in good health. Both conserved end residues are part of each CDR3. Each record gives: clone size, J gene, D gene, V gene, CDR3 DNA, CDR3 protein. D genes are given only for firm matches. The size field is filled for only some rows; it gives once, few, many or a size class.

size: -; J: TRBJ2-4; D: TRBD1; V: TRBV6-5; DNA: TGTGCCAGCGGGACAGGGGTTTCCAAAAACATTCAGTACTTC; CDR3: CASGTGVSKNIQYF
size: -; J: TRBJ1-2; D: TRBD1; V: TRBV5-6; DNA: TGTGCCAGCAGCTTGGGGTACGGGACAGGGGGGAGCTATGGCTACACCTTC; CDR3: CASSLGYGTGGSYGYTF
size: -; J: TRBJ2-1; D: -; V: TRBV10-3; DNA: TGTGCCATCAGTGACGGCTACAATGAGCAGTTCTTC; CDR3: CAISDGYNEQFF
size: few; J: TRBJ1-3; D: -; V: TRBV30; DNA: TGTGCCTGGCAGGACACCGGGGGCTCTGGAAACACCATATATTTT; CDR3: CAWQDTGGSGNTIYF
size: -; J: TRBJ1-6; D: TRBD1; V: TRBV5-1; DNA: TGCGCCAGCAGCTTGGACGGGACAGGGGGCGCATCCTATAATTCACCCCTCCACTTT; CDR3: CASSLDGTGGASYNSPLHF
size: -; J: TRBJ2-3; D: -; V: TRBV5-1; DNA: TGCGCCAGCAGCTTGGCCCCCGGGGCAGATACGCAGTATTTT; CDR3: CASSLAPGADTQYF
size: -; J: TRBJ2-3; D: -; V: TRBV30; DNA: TGTGCCTGGATGCGGGGCGGCGGGTGGGCAGATACGCAGTATTTT; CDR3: CAWMRGGGWADTQYF
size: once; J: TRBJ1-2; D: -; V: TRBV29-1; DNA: TGCAGCGTTGGTACAGGAGGGGGCTACACCTTC; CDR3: CSVGTGGGYTF
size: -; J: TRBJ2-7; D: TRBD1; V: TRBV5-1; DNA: TGCGCCAGCAGGACGACAGGGGCGAGCTCCTACGAGCAGTACTTC; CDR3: CASRTTGASSYEQYF
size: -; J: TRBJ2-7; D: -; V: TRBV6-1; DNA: TGTGCCAGCAGTGGTACTGCTTTTGCCTACGAGCAGTACTTC; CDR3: CASSGTAFAYEQYF
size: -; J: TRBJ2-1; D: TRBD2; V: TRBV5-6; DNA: TGTGCCAGCAGCTTGTTTTCCAGCGGGAGGGGGCAGTTCTTC; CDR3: CASSLFSSGRGQFF
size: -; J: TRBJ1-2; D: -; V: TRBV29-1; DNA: TGCAGCGCCGATCGCCGAGGGGGGGATGGAGGCTACACCTTC; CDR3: CSADRRGGDGGYTF
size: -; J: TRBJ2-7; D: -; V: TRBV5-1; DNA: TGCGCCAGCAGCCCCATTTTGGCGGGGGAGCAGTACTTC; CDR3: CASSPILAGEQYF
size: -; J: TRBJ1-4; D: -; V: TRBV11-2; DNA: TGTGCCAGCAGCCGCGGGGGGAATGAAAAACTGTTTTTT; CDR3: CASSRGGNEKLFF
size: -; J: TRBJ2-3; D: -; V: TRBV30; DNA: TGTGCCTGGAGCCACACAGATACGCAGTATTTT; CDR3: CAWSHTDTQYF
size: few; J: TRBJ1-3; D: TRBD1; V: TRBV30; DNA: TGTGCCTGGAGTAGGACAGGGTATGGAAACACCATATATTTT; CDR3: CAWSRTGYGNTIYF
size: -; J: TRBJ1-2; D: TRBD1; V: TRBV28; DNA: TGTGCCAGCAGTTTCCAGGGGGCGGCGGGCTATGGCTACACCTTC; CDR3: CASSFQGAAGYGYTF
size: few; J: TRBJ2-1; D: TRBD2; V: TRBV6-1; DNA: TGTGCCAGCAGTGGGCGGGGGGGCCTGGGCAATGAGCAGTTCTTC; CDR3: CASSGRGGLGNEQFF
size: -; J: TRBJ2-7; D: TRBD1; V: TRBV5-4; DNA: TGTGCCAGCAGCTCCGGGACAGCCATCTACGAGCAGTACTTC; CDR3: CASSSGTAIYEQYF
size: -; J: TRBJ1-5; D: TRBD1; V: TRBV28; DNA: TGTGCCAGCGGGACAGTTCTTCAGCCCCAGCATTTT; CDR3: CASGTVLQPQHF
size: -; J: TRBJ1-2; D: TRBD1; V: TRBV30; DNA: TGTGCCTGGAGTGTACGTAGGGGGCCAACTGGCTACACCTTC; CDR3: CAWSVRRGPTGYTF
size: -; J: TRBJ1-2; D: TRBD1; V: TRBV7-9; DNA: TGTGCCAGCAGCTTAGCCGGACAGGGCACTAACTATGGCTACACCTTC; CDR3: CASSLAGQGTNYGYTF
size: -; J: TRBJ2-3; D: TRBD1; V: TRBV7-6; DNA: TGTGCCAGCAGACCCGACAGGGGATACACAGATACGCAGTATTTT; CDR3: CASRPDRGYTDTQYF
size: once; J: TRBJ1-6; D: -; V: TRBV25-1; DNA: TGTGCCAGCACTTACCCACAAGTAGCCGGCCGCCGGCCCCTCCACTTT; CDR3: CASTYPQVAGRRPLHF
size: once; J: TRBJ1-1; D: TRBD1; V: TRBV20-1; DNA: TGCAGTGCTAGGGGGCCCAGGGGGGCTTTCTTT; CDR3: CSARGPRGAFF
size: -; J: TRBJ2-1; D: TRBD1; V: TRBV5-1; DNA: TGCGCCAGCAGCTCCGGGACAGGGACGGGGAATGAGCAGTTCTTC; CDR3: CASSSGTGTGNEQFF
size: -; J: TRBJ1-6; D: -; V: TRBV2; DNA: TGTGCCAGCAGGGCTAGTTCACCCCTCCACTTT; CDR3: CASRASSPLHF
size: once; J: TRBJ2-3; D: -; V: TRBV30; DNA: TGTGCCTGGAGTCTGGACTGGGATACGCAGTATTTT; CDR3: CAWSLDWDTQYF